The 26 T cell receptor beta chains given below trace back to one sample, sequenced in a study of response to subunit inactivated influenza vaccine. MiXCR, applied by TCRdb to the RT-PCR reads, yields one record per CDR3 protein. The data show about 530,000 distinct CDR3 sequences, with over 10% seen just once and roughly 13% held by the top ten. The material sequenced was PBMCs from blood, taken 40 to 50 days after vaccination. These receptors were taken from a middle-aged man who received an inactivated influenza vaccine.

This clonotype turned up a few times. The chain recombines TRBV11-2 with TRBJ2-7; TRBD2 matches 12 bases. The CDR3 covers 19 residues. With 1 base clipped from V and 2 bases from J, the junction kept 12 bases outside the gene matches. Per the germline V gene, CDR1 is SGHAT and CDR2 is FQNNGV. CDR3 bases: TGTGCCAGCAGCTTAGGCACCCGAACTAGCGGGAGGCCCCCCTACGAGCAGTACTTC. Its protein product is CASSLGTRTSGRPPYEQYF.

The gene calls are TRBV27 and TRBJ2-2; the D is unclear. With 4 bases removed from V and 1 base from J, the gap between germline ends came to 13 bases. CDR1 MNHEY and CDR2 SMNVEV come from the germline V gene (reference sequence). This CDR3 spans 16 amino acids. CDR3 sequence reads: CASSSYYRLNTGELFF. The CDR3, as DNA: TGTGCCAGCAGTTCCTACTACCGGCTGAACACCGGGGAGCTGTTTTTT.

Notes on this clonotype: One end of the junction is discordant with germline, which a read error may explain. This chain joins TRBV4-2 and TRBJ2-7, with D hard to call. Germline V lookup: CDR1 LGHNA, CDR2 YNFKEQ. The CDR3 runs 12 residues. CDR3 loop: CARSPQNYEQYF. The CDR3 nucleotides are TGTGCCAGGAGCCCGCAAAACTACGAGCAGTACTTC.

The chain recombines TRBV12-3 or TRBV12-4 with TRBJ2-1; the D gene is possibly TRBD1 (5 bases). The CDR3 totals 13 residues. Trimming shortened V by 5 bases and J by 6 bases, and 11 bases separated the two germline ends. This CDR3 is CASSNTRGNEQFF. CDR3 DNA: TGTGCCAGCAGTAACACAAGGGGCAATGAGCAGTTCTTC.

This chain uses TRBV6-1 with TRBJ1-1, with unresolved D. The CDR3 runs 13 residues. The V end was cut by 1 base, the J end by 1 base, with 4 bases between. The germline V gene encodes CDR1 MNHNS and CDR2 SASEGT. This CDR3 is CASSEGRNTEAFF. The CDR3 DNA sequence: TGTGCCAGCAGTGAAGGGAGGAACACTGAAGCTTTCTTT.

This clonotype showed up just a few times. The chain has TRBV11-2 and TRBJ2-5, with TRBD2 matching over 8 bases. The V segment lost 2 bases and the J segment 6 bases; nucleotides outside the gene matches: 5. This CDR3 is built from 14 residues. CDR1 SGHAT and CDR2 FQNNGV come from the germline V gene. The CDR3 reads CASSLWRGAQTQYF. In DNA form, the CDR3 reads TGTGCCAGCAGCTTATGGCGGGGGGCTCAGACCCAGTACTTC.

Worth noting for this clonotype: Lacking the conserved final phenylalanine or tryptophan, this CDR3 likely reflects a read error. The V gene is TRBV5-1, the J gene TRBJ2-7; TRBD1 might be the D (6 bases). This CDR3 is 13 amino acids long. V lost 2 bases and J 2 bases, leaving 8 bases between the germline ends. From germline, CDR1 is SGHRS and CDR2 YFSETQ. The CDR3 here is CASSFDRTYEQYL. As DNA, the CDR3 is TGCGCCAGCAGCTTCGACAGGACCTACGAGCAGTACCTC.

This clonotype appeared many times. The chain employs TRBV4-2 and TRBJ2-1; 16 bases agree with TRBD2. Germline V gives CDR1 LGHNA, CDR2 YNFKEQ. The J segment lost 3 bases and the V segment lost 4 bases, leaving 3 bases of the junction unmatched. The CDR3 runs 17 residues. This CDR3 reads CASSRGLAGGDYNEQFF. CDR3 sequence (DNA): TGTGCCAGCAGCCGGGGACTAGCGGGAGGGGACTACAATGAGCAGTTCTTC.

This clonotype was seen ten or more times. The chain carries TRBV25-1 and TRBJ1-2; D is uncertain. Germline V gives CDR1 MGHDK, CDR2 SYGVNS. V lost 4 bases and J 2 bases, leaving 5 bases between the germline ends. The length of the CDR3 is 12 residues. Written as DNA, the CDR3 is TGTGCCAGCAGTGTAGGCAACTATGGCTACACCTTC. This gives the protein CASSVGNYGYTF.

The V call is TRBV6-2 or TRBV6-3, the J call TRBJ2-5, with TRBD1 identical over 8 bases. V trimming: 2 bases; J trimming: 1 base; junction bases outside the gene matches: 6. CDR3 length: 16 amino acids. Germline V gene data show CDR1 as MNHEY and CDR2 as SVGEGT. The CDR3 DNA is TGTGCCAGCAGTTACCCGAGACAGGGGCTCCAAGAGACCCAGTACTTC. Amino acids: CASSYPRQGLQETQYF.

Only a few counts were recorded for this clonotype. The chain is built from TRBV12-3 or TRBV12-4 and TRBJ2-1; 7 bases map to TRBD1. Losses at the gene ends were 5 bases for V and 7 bases for J; bases not matched to a gene: 5. This CDR3 has 13 residues. CDR3 region: CASSRQGWNEQFF. For the CDR3, the DNA is TGTGCCAGCAGTAGACAGGGTTGGAATGAGCAGTTCTTC.

This sequence joins TRBV7-2 and TRBJ2-7; TRBD1 agrees at 7 bases. J gave up 2 bases and V 1 base, and 8 bases lay outside the gene matches. This CDR3 region has 16 residues. Germline-derived CDR1 and CDR2 are SGHTA and FQGNSA. The CDR3 region is CASSLGAQGRAYEQYF. CDR3 in DNA: TGTGCCAGCAGCTTAGGGGCACAGGGGCGCGCCTACGAGCAGTACTTC.

This chain connects TRBV5-1 to TRBJ2-5, with TRBD2 matching 7 bases. J lost 1 base, V lost 4 bases, and 10 bases had no gene match. The CDR3 spans 16 residues. Per the germline V gene, CDR1 is SGHRS and CDR2 is YFSETQ. The CDR3 reads CASSPEGGRIQETQYF. The CDR3 DNA reads TGCGCCAGCAGCCCCGAGGGCGGGAGAATCCAAGAGACCCAGTACTTC.

This clonotype was observed many times. The rearrangement links TRBV4-3 to TRBJ2-3, with unresolved D. V lost 0 bases and J 7 bases, leaving 8 bases between the germline ends. Germline assignment: CDR1 LGHNA and CDR2 YSLEER. The CDR3 extends over 13 amino acids. The CDR3, as DNA: TGCGCCAGCAGCCAAGATCAGGATTATACGCAGTATTTT. This translates into CASSQDQDYTQYF.

This clonotype has just a few counts. The chain recombines TRBV29-1 with TRBJ1-1; unclear D gene. The CDR3 length is 10 residues. V shed 5 bases and J shed 6 bases, with 7 bases lying between them. Germline-derived CDR1 and CDR2 are SQVTM and ANQGSEA. The CDR3 nucleotides read TGCAGCGTTTCCTGGGCTGAAGCTTTCTTT. Translation: CSVSWAEAFF.

J is TRBJ2-1 and V is TRBV27, with 10 positions matching TRBD2. Germline V lookup: CDR1 MNHEY, CDR2 SMNVEV (reference sequence). The CDR3 consists of 18 residues. V was clipped by 6 bases and J by 1 base; unmatched bases: 12. CDR3 bases: TGTGCCAGCAGCCTAACTTCTAGCGGGAGTATTTCCTACAATGAGCAGTTCTTC. This sequence encodes CASSLTSSGSISYNEQFF.

This clonotype was counted between two and nine times. The chain uses TRBV5-6 and TRBJ2-5, with TRBD2 matching 7 bases. The CDR3 is 18 amino acids. Germline loops: CDR1 SGHDT, CDR2 YYEEEE. V dropped 2 bases and J dropped 5; count of bases not matched to a gene: 18. DNA for the CDR3: TGTGCCAGCAGCTTTTTGCGGCAAGGCGGGGGATCAGACGAGACCCAGTACTTC. This sequence encodes CASSFLRQGGGSDETQYF.

This clonotype was detected a few times. The J gene is TRBJ2-2, the V gene TRBV20-1, with 10 bases that match TRBD1. CDR3 length: 14 residues. V dropped 7 bases and J dropped 5; count of bases not matched to a gene: 7. In germline, CDR1 is DFQATT, CDR2 SNEGSKA (reference sequence). DNA of the CDR3: TGCAGTGTTTCCCGGACAGGGGGGACCGGGGAGCTGTTTTTT. Translating gives CSVSRTGGTGELFF.

With regard to this clonotype: This may stem from a read error, because a much larger clone lies one nucleotide away. V usage is TRBV25-1 and J usage is TRBJ1-2; 7 bases align to TRBD1. J lost 0 bases, V lost 6 bases, and 10 bases had no gene match. The CDR3 has 16 residues. In germline, CDR1 is MGHDK, CDR2 SYGVNS. The DNA of the CDR3 is TGTGCCAGCAGAGAAACGGCAGGGGGAACTAACTATGGCTACACCTTC. This gives the protein CASRETAGGTNYGYTF.

This clonotype was seen more than once but under ten times. The chain joins TRBV10-3 to TRBJ1-2, with D hard to call. The CDR3 runs 14 residues. Trimming stripped 3 bases from V and 5 bases from J, with 13 bases between. The germline V gene has CDR1 ENHRY and CDR2 SYGVKD. CDR3 sequence: CAISEPLELYGYTF. CDR3 coding DNA: TGTGCCATCAGTGAACCCCTGGAACTTTATGGCTACACCTTC.

This clonotype occurred many times. The V call is TRBV7-2, the J call TRBJ2-2; D not certain. Germline V gives CDR1 SGHTA, CDR2 FQGNSA. Trimming pared 5 bases from V and 2 bases from J, leaving 9 bases between. CDR3 length equals 14 residues. CDR3 protein: CASSSQVNTGELFF. CDR3 DNA sequence: TGTGCCAGCAGCAGTCAAGTTAACACCGGGGAGCTGTTTTTT.

This clonotype was observed many times. This sequence joins TRBV12-3 or TRBV12-4 and TRBJ2-1; the match to TRBD2 covers 10 bases. V was clipped by 5 bases and J by 0 bases; unmatched bases: 16. The CDR3 has 20 amino acids. The CDR3: CASSPSQRGGLNPSYNEQFF. CDR3 sequence (DNA): TGTGCCAGCAGTCCCTCACAGCGGGGGGGCTTAAACCCCTCCTACAATGAGCAGTTCTTC.

This clonotype was counted between two and nine times. The V gene is TRBV29-1, the J gene TRBJ2-5; D assignment may be TRBD1 or TRBD2 (5 bases each). The germline gives CDR1 SQVTM, CDR2 ANQGSEA. V dropped 1 base and J dropped 7 bases, with 19 bases sitting between them. This CDR3 has 15 amino acids. CDR3 loop: CSVEAPFGTRGTQYF. The CDR3 DNA reads as TGCAGCGTTGAAGCCCCCTTTGGGACCCGGGGGACCCAGTACTTC.

The chain uses TRBV9 and TRBJ1-1; D is uncertain. Trimming shortened V by 1 base and J by 3 bases, and 10 bases separated the two germline ends. Germline V lookup: CDR1 SGDLS, CDR2 YYNGEE. The CDR3 consists of 14 residues. This CDR3 reads CASSVSPGDTEAFF. CDR3 nucleotide sequence: TGTGCCAGCAGCGTATCTCCTGGGGACACTGAAGCTTTCTTT. Variable domain in full (rest from reference TRBV9 and TRBJ1-1): DSGVTQTPKHLITATGQRVTLRCSPRSGDLSVYWYQQSLDQGLQFLIQYYNGEERAKGNILERFSAQQFPDLHSELNLSSLELGDSALYFCASSVSPGDTEAFFGQGTRLTVV.

The J gene is TRBJ2-3, the V gene TRBV12-3 or TRBV12-4; D perhaps matches TRBD1 (5 bases). The CDR3 is made up of 15 amino acids. V was cut by 7 bases and J by 0 bases, with 14 bases left in between. CDR3 nucleotide sequence: TGTGCCAGCACCACAGGTCCTTTGAGCACAGATACGCAGTATTTT. Protein product: CASTTGPLSTDTQYF.

The V gene is TRBV5-1, the J gene TRBJ2-3; D not certain. Germline V lookup: CDR1 SGHRS, CDR2 YFSETQ. There are 15 residues in the CDR3. Deletions cut 0 bases from V and 0 bases from J, with 8 bases between. The CDR3: CASSLVALSTDTQYF. In DNA, the CDR3 is TGCGCCAGCAGCTTGGTGGCCTTAAGCACAGATACGCAGTATTTT.